This T cell receptor (beta chain) was identified during a study of neoadjuvant nivolumab and ipilimumab in lung cancer. Study-level findings and limits: Higher pretherapy blood TCR richness went with higher resected-tumor richness. From pretherapy to surgery, tumor richness and clonality rose with dual therapy.

The repertoire was sequenced with immunoSEQ multiplex PCR; TCRdb's copy has only in-frame clones and lacks some. The sample holds tens of thousands of clones; approximately 90% are singletons and the top ten take around 3.8%. On this clone: Its antigen remains unknown.

The receptor was derived from an adult with non-small cell lung cancer. Some clones in this sample may be carry-over from other donors' samples. The sample consisted of blood, taken before neoadjuvant nivolumab, alone or with ipilimumab.

For the CDR3, the DNA is TGTGCCACCAGCAGATTATCAGGTGGGGCTGAAGCTTTCTTT. Its protein product is CATSRLSGGAEAFF. V is TRBV15 and J is TRBJ1-1, with unresolved D. From germline, CDR1 is LNHNV and CDR2 YYDKDF (reference sequence). The CDR3 sequence is 14 residues long. The V end was cut by 2 bases, the J end by 6 bases, with 13 bases between.